This T cell receptor beta chain was captured in a study of T-cell reconstitution after alpha-beta-depleted transplantation in children. Study-level findings and limits: Some patients owed their high day-60 TCRbeta diversity to surviving recipient T cells and thymic progenitors. Reportedly, roughly two months post-transplant, alpha-beta T cells arose from several hundred expanded graft clones. T-cell counts and diversity at one year following transplant were attributed mainly to newly produced T cells.

Preparation of the TCRbeta library involved a method that used unique molecular identifiers. TCRdb re-derived calls from the PCR reads in MiXCR, one entry per CDR3 protein. The table shows some 600,000 distinct CDR3 sequences, with approximately 12% occurring only once. About this clonotype: Its antigen is still unknown.

The germline gives CDR1 SNHLY, CDR2 FYNNEI. The CDR3 extends over 12 amino acids. V lost 7 bases and J 0 bases, leaving 7 bases between the germline ends. The genes are TRBV2 and TRBJ2-7; D unresolved. The sequence was collected from a male patient younger than 18 who had a stem cell transplant for acute myeloid leukemia, so the T cells may come from the graft donor. The sample consisted of PBMCs, mostly from graft donor cells, taken 360 days after TCRalphabeta/CD19-depleted stem cell transplant. As DNA, the CDR3 is TGTGCCAGCATGGCCGCCTCCTACGAGCAGTACTTC. This codes for CASMAASYEQYF.